Each of the 26 T cell receptor beta chains below was sequenced from the same sample in a study of T cell responses to AZD1222 COVID-19 vaccine. Sequencing was performed with immunoSEQ multiplex PCR; in TCRdb, only in-frame clones are kept and a portion is missing. The data contain about 97,000 clones, around 89% of them singletons. The sequencing here drew on peripheral blood, taken on day 0 of AZD1222 vaccination. These receptors were taken from an adult in good health.

The genes are TRBV7-2 and TRBJ2-5; TRBD1 or TRBD2 may be the D gene (6 bases each). Germline-derived CDR1 and CDR2 are SGHTA and FQGNSA. Trimming stripped 5 bases from V and 5 bases from J, with 18 bases between. This CDR3 has 15 amino acids. CDR3 sequence reads: CASSPRDISGETQYF. In DNA, the CDR3 is TGTGCCAGCAGCCCGCGGGACATTTCTGGGGAGACCCAGTACTTC.

The chain carries TRBV5-4 and TRBJ2-2, with 13 bases matching TRBD2. The J segment lost 5 bases and the V segment lost 4 bases, leaving 11 bases of the junction unmatched. This CDR3 spans 18 amino acids. Germline lookup yields CDR1 SGHNT and CDR2 YYREEE (reference sequence). CDR3 DNA sequence: TGTGCCAGCAGCGGTCGACTAGCGGGGGGCCGGGTAACCGGGGAGCTGTTTTTT. As protein: CASSGRLAGGRVTGELFF.

V is TRBV18 and J is TRBJ1-2; D is ambiguous. Trimming removed 5 bases at V and 2 bases at J, with 15 bases between. The germline V gene has CDR1 KGHSH and CDR2 LQKENI. CDR3 length: 15 amino acids. The CDR3 coding sequence is TGTGCCAGCTCAGCCGGTGGCAGGACGAACTATGGCTACACCTTC. Protein: CASSAGGRTNYGYTF.

The gene calls are TRBV7-3 and TRBJ2-1, with 11 bases aligning to TRBD2. CDR3 length: 15 residues. Losses at the gene ends were 3 bases for V and 4 bases for J; bases not matched to a gene: 2. Germline assignment: CDR1 SGHTA and CDR2 FQGTGA. The chain's CDR3 is CASSFTSGSYNEQFF. CDR3 bases: TGTGCCAGCAGCTTCACTAGCGGGAGTTACAATGAGCAGTTCTTC.

The rearrangement links TRBV18 to TRBJ2-7; 9 positions agree with TRBD2. The CDR3 totals 15 residues. V lost 4 bases, J lost 2 bases, and 6 bases stayed unmatched. Germline CDR1 KGHSH, CDR2 LQKENI. CDR3 amino acids: CASSLLAGPTYEQYF. In DNA form, the CDR3 reads TGTGCCAGCTCACTCCTAGCGGGACCGACCTACGAGCAGTACTTC.

This chain uses TRBV6-5 with TRBJ2-5; TRBD1 agrees at 9 bases. The trim removed 2 bases at V and 5 bases at J, leaving 9 bases unmatched. CDR1 is MNHEY and CDR2 is SVGAGI in the germline V gene. The CDR3 extends over 16 amino acids. Here the CDR3 reads CASSYAGQGVSETQYF. The CDR3 coding sequence is TGTGCCAGCAGTTACGCGGGACAGGGAGTATCGGAGACCCAGTACTTC.

This clone has a handful of counts. CDR3 DNA sequence: TGTGCCAGCAGCCAAGACGCGGGGGCTGGTACTGAAGCTTTCTTT. The encoded protein is CASSQDAGAGTEAFF. This chain uses TRBV4-2 with TRBJ1-1; D is perhaps TRBD1 (6 bases). This CDR3 is 15 amino acids long. Germline V gene lookup returns CDR1 LGHNA and CDR2 YNFKEQ. The V and J ends lost 0 bases and 5 bases respectively, with 13 bases between them.

The chain joins TRBV28 to TRBJ2-3; D gene unclear. V was shortened by 3 bases and J by 2 bases, with 6 bases between the two germline ends. Germline CDR1 reads MDHEN; CDR2 reads SYDVKM. This CDR3 has 13 amino acids. CDR3 DNA: TGTGCCAGCAGTTTCCCGAACACAGATACGCAGTATTTT. It encodes CASSFPNTDTQYF. The full variable domain, rest sourced from reference TRBV28 and TRBJ2-3, is DVKVTQSSRYLVKRTGEKVFLECVQDMDHENMFWYRQDPGLGLRLIYFSYDVKMKEKGDIPEGYSVSREKKERFSLILESASTNQTSMYLCASSFPNTDTQYFGPGTRLTVL.

CDR3 sequence (DNA): TGCGCCAGCAGCCGCTTTATAACAGGGGTGTGGGATCAGCCCCAGCATTTT. It encodes CASSRFITGVWDQPQHF. The genes are TRBV4-1 and TRBJ1-5; TRBD1 aligns across 7 bases. The CDR3 covers 17 residues. J was trimmed by 5 bases and V by 4 bases; bases with no gene match: 14. The V gene's germline CDR1 is MGHRA and CDR2 YSYEKL.

The chain links TRBV5-5 to TRBJ2-3, with 9 bases identical to TRBD2. Germline CDR1 is SGHKS and CDR2 is YYEKEE (reference sequence). The CDR3 is 15 residues long. V lost 4 bases and J lost 3; bases outside the gene matches: 6. DNA for the CDR3: TGTGCCAGCAGCCCCAGACTAGCGGAAACAGATACGCAGTATTTT. It encodes CASSPRLAETDTQYF. Full variable domain (outside the CDR3, taken from reference TRBV5-5 and TRBJ2-3): DAGVTQSPTHLIKTRGQQVTLRCSPISGHKSVSWYQQVLGQGPQFIFQYYEKEERGRGNFPDRFSARQFPNYSSELNVNALLLGDSALYLCASSPRLAETDTQYFGPGTRLTVL.

In regard to this clone: Compared with germline, one end of the junction differs, possibly owing to a read error. V gene TRBV28 combines with J gene TRBJ1-2; possible D gene TRBD1, 6 bases. The CDR3 is made up of 19 amino acids. Germline V gene data show CDR1 as MDHEN and CDR2 as SYDVKM. CDR3 protein: CASSLFMGAGTLTISGYTF. DNA of the CDR3: TGTGCCAGCAGCTTATTTATGGGGGCCGGGACTCTAACTATTAGTGGCTACACCTTC.

The rearrangement uses TRBV12-3 or TRBV12-4 and TRBJ1-2; D gene uncertain. The CDR3 is 12 residues long. V dropped 9 bases and J dropped 4 bases, with 12 bases sitting between them. DNA for the CDR3: TGTGCCAGTTCGCCTTCCGGCTATGGCTACACCTTC. This codes for CASSPSGYGYTF.

The chain couples TRBV24-1 to TRBJ1-4; no clear D. The CDR3 extends over 15 amino acids. The germline CDR1 and CDR2 sequences are KGHDR and SFDVKD. The V end lost 2 bases, the J end lost 4 bases, and 10 bases lay between the germline ends. The CDR3 region is CATSDSGDNNEKLFF. The CDR3 coding sequence is TGTGCCACCAGTGATTCTGGAGACAATAATGAAAAACTGTTTTTT.

The J gene is TRBJ1-5, the V gene TRBV6-2 or TRBV6-3; D not certain. The V gene's germline CDR1 is MNHEY and CDR2 SVGEGT. The length of the CDR3 is 14 residues. V lost 4 bases, J lost 4 bases, and 11 bases lay in between. CDR3: CASSFDGSNQPQHF. The CDR3, as DNA: TGTGCCAGCAGTTTCGACGGGTCGAATCAGCCCCAGCATTTT.

The chain joins TRBV18 to TRBJ2-1; tentative D call: TRBD2 (5 bases). Germline values: CDR1 KGHSH, CDR2 LQKENI. CDR3 length: 16 amino acids. Deletions cut 3 bases from V and 0 bases from J, with 12 bases between. CDR3 sequence (DNA): TGTGCCAGCTCACCCCGGGGAAAGAGCTCCTACAATGAGCAGTTCTTC. Residues: CASSPRGKSSYNEQFF. Variable domain in full (rest from reference TRBV18 and TRBJ2-1): NAGVMQNPRHLVRRRGQEARLRCSPMKGHSHVYWYRQLPEEGLKFMVYLQKENIIDESGMPKERFSAEFPKEGPSILRIQQVVRGDSAAYFCASSPRGKSSYNEQFFGPGTRLTVL.

The V call is TRBV6-5, the J call TRBJ2-5; 11 bases fit TRBD2. This CDR3 comprises 15 residues. In germline, CDR1 is MNHEY, CDR2 SVGAGI. With 6 bases clipped from V and 1 base from J, the junction kept 4 bases outside the gene matches. The CDR3 loop is CASRLAGGPQETQYF. The CDR3 region has the DNA TGTGCCAGCAGGTTAGCGGGAGGGCCCCAAGAGACCCAGTACTTC.

The chain joins TRBV28 to TRBJ1-2, with 9 bases fitting TRBD1. The J segment lost 3 bases and the V segment lost 8 bases, leaving 7 bases of the junction unmatched. Germline values: CDR1 MDHEN, CDR2 SYDVKM. CDR3 size: 14 residues. The CDR3 spells CASGPGQGYYGYTF. The CDR3 bases are TGTGCCAGCGGGCCGGGACAGGGATACTATGGCTACACCTTC.

The chain employs TRBV2 and TRBJ1-2; D gene ambiguous. The germline V gene has CDR1 SNHLY and CDR2 FYNNEI. CDR3 size: 12 residues. V was shortened by 1 base and J by 1 base, with 1 base between the two germline ends. The CDR3 DNA reads TGTGCCAGCAGTGAAGTTAACTATGGCTACACCTTC. Translation gives CASSEVNYGYTF.

The V call is TRBV28, the J call TRBJ1-6, with a possible D match to TRBD1 (5 bases). In germline, CDR1 is MDHEN, CDR2 SYDVKM. The V end lost 8 bases, the J end lost 0 bases, and 11 bases lay between the germline ends. The CDR3 has 15 residues. The CDR3 sequence: CASGWGGSYNSPLHF. For the CDR3, the DNA is TGTGCCAGCGGGTGGGGGGGCTCCTATAATTCACCCCTCCACTTT. The full variable domain, completed using reference TRBV28 and TRBJ1-6, is DVKVTQSSRYLVKRTGEKVFLECVQDMDHENMFWYRQDPGLGLRLIYFSYDVKMKEKGDIPEGYSVSREKKERFSLILESASTNQTSMYLCASGWGGSYNSPLHFGNGTRLTVT.

The chain carries TRBV7-2 and TRBJ1-1, with D hard to call. V was trimmed by 5 bases and J by 0 bases, leaving 4 bases between them. CDR1 and CDR2 from the germline V gene are SGHTA and FQGNSA. The CDR3 spans 12 residues. CDR3 amino acids: CASSRVNTEAFF. The CDR3 nucleotides are TGTGCCAGCAGCCGGGTGAACACTGAAGCTTTCTTT. Based on the CDR3 plus reference TRBV7-2 and TRBJ1-1, the full variable domain is GAGVSQSPSNKVTEKGKDVELRCDPISGHTALYWYRQSLGQGLEFLIYFQGNSAPDKSGLPSDRFSAERTGGSVSTLTIQRTQQEDSAVYLCASSRVNTEAFFGQGTRLTVV.

The chain joins TRBV5-4 to TRBJ2-5, with 8 bases fitting TRBD1. Looked up from germline, CDR1 is SGHNT and CDR2 is YYREEE (reference sequence). This CDR3 is 14 amino acids long. J was trimmed by 2 bases and V by 3 bases; bases with no gene match: 3. Here the CDR3 DNA reads TGTGCCAGCAGCTCCCGGACAGGGCAAGAGACCCAGTACTTC. Amino acid sequence: CASSSRTGQETQYF.

The J gene is TRBJ1-1, the V gene TRBV7-2; weak D call: TRBD1 (6 bases). Germline values: CDR1 SGHTA, CDR2 FQGNSA. With 2 bases removed from V and 3 bases from J, the gap between germline ends came to 19 bases. The length of the CDR3 is 17 residues. The CDR3 region is CASSLRFWVRGDTEAFF. CDR3 in DNA: TGTGCCAGCAGCTTAAGGTTTTGGGTAAGGGGGGACACTGAAGCTTTCTTT. The variable domain in full, completed from reference TRBV7-2 and TRBJ1-1, reads GAGVSQSPSNKVTEKGKDVELRCDPISGHTALYWYRQSLGQGLEFLIYFQGNSAPDKSGLPSDRFSAERTGGSVSTLTIQRTQQEDSAVYLCASSLRFWVRGDTEAFFGQGTRLTVV.

The chain recombines TRBV19 with TRBJ1-6; 7 nucleotides match TRBD1. This CDR3 has 14 residues. Trimming cost V 7 bases and J 6 bases; bases outside gene matches: 6. Germline V gene lookup returns CDR1 LNHDA and CDR2 SQIVND (reference sequence). The CDR3 here is CASTPTGINSPLHF. The CDR3 DNA is TGTGCCAGTACCCCGACAGGGATTAATTCACCCCTCCACTTT.

The V and J genes are TRBV9 and TRBJ1-3; the match to TRBD1 covers 9 bases. CDR1 is SGDLS, CDR2 YYNGEE, per germline. Losses at the gene ends were 3 bases for V and 1 base for J; bases not matched to a gene: 5. The CDR3 is made up of 16 amino acids. The CDR3 here is CASSARQGVSGNTIYF. CDR3 nucleotides: TGTGCCAGCAGCGCCCGACAGGGGGTATCTGGAAACACCATATATTTT.

V usage is TRBV7-3 and J usage is TRBJ2-7; D is tentatively TRBD1 or TRBD2 (5 bases each). V gave up 1 base and J gave up 0 bases, with 10 bases separating them. CDR1 is SGHTA and CDR2 is FQGTGA in the germline V gene. This CDR3 comprises 15 residues. The CDR3 DNA sequence: TGTGCCAGCAGCTTAAAGGTCGGGACCTCCTACGAGCAGTACTTC. Its translation is CASSLKVGTSYEQYF.

The V and J genes are TRBV5-1 and TRBJ1-5; TRBD1 matches 9 bases. This CDR3 is built from 18 residues. V lost 2 bases, J lost 1 base, and 10 bases stayed unmatched. Germline values: CDR1 SGHRS, CDR2 YFSETQ. This CDR3 reads CASSFWDREWKSNQPQHF. DNA of the CDR3: TGCGCCAGCAGCTTTTGGGACAGGGAATGGAAGAGCAATCAGCCCCAGCATTTT.